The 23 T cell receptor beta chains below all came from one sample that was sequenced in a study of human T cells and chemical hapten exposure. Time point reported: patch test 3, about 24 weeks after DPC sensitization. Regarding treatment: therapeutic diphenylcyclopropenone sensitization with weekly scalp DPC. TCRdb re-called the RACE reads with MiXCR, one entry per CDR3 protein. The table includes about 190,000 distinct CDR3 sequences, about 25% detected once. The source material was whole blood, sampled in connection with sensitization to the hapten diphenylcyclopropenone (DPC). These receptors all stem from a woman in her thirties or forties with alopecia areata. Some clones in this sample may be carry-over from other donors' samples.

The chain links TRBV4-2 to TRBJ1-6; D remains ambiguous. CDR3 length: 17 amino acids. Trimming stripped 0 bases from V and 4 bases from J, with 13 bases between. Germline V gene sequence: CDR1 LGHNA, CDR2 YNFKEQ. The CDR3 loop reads CASSQEAKAQYNSPLHF. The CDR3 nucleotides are TGTGCCAGCAGCCAAGAGGCTAAGGCACAATATAATTCACCCCTCCACTTT.

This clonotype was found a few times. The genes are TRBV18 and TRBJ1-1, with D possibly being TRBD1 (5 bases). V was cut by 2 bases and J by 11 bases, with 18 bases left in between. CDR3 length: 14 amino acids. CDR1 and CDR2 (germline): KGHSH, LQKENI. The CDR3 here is CASSPGGGLVGAFF. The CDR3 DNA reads TGTGCCAGCTCACCAGGGGGAGGCCTCGTCGGGGCTTTCTTT.

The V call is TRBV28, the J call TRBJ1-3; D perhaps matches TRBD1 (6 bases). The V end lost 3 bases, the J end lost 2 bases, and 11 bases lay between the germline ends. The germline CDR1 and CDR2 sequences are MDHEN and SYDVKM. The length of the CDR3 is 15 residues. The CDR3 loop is CASSFQGSTGNTIYF. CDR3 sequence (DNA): TGTGCCAGCAGTTTTCAGGGGTCGACTGGAAACACCATATATTTT. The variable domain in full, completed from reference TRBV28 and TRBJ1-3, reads DVKVTQSSRYLVKRTGEKVFLECVQDMDHENMFWYRQDPGLGLRLIYFSYDVKMKEKGDIPEGYSVSREKKERFSLILESASTNQTSMYLCASSFQGSTGNTIYFGEGSWLTVV.

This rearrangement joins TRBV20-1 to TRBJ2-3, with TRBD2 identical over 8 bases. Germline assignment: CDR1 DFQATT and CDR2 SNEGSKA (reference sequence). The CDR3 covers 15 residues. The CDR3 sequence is CIAEGAGEVTDTQYF. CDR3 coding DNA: TGCATTGCGGAAGGAGCGGGAGAGGTGACAGATACGCAGTATTTT.

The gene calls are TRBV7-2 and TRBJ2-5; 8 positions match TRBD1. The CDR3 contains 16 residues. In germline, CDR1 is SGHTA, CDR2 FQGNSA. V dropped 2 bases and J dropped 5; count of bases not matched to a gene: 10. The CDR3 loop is CASSLRNSGGFETQYF. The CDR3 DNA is TGTGCCAGCAGCTTACGAAATTCAGGGGGCTTTGAGACCCAGTACTTC.

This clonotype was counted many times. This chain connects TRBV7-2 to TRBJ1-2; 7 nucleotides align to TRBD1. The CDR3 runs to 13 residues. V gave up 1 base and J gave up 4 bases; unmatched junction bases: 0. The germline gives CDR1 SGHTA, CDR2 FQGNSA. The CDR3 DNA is TGTGCCAGCAGCTTAGACAGGGGCTATGGCTACACCTTC. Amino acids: CASSLDRGYGYTF.

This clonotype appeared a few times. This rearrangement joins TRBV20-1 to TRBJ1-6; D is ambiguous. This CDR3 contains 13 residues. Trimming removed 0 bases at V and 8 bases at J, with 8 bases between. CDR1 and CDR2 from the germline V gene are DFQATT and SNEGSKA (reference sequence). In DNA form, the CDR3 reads TGCAGTGCTAGAGAGTTACCCTATTCACCCCTCCACTTT. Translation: CSARELPYSPLHF.

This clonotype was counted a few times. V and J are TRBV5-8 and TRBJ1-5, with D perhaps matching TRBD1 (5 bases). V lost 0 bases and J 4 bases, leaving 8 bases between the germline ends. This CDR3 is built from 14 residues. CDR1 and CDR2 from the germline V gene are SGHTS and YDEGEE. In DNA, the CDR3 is TGTGCCAGCAGCTTGGTGTCAGGGAATCAGCCCCAGCATTTT. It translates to CASSLVSGNQPQHF.

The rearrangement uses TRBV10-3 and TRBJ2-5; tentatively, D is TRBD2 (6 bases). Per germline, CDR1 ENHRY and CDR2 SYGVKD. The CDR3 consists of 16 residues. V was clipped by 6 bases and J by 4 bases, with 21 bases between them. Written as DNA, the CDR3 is TGTGCCATCAGAGGTGGAGGGTTCGAGTCGATAGAGACCCAGTACTTC. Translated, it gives CAIRGGGFESIETQYF.

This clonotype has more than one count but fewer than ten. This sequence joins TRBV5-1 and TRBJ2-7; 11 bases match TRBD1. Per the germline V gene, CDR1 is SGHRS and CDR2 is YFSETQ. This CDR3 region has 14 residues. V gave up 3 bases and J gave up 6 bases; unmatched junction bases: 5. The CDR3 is CASSYAGTGGEQYF. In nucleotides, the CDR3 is TGCGCCAGCAGCTACGCCGGGACAGGGGGCGAGCAGTACTTC.

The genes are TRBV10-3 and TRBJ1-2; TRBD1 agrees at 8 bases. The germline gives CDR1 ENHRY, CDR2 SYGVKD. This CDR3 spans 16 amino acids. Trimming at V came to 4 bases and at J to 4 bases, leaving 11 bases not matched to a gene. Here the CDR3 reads CAISVGRGPGSYGYTF. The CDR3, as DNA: TGTGCCATCAGTGTCGGCAGGGGGCCAGGTAGCTATGGCTACACCTTC.

CDR3 protein: CASRVGQSNSPLHF. CDR3 bases: TGTGCCAGCAGGGTCGGGCAGTCGAATTCACCCCTCCACTTT. The chain recombines TRBV9 with TRBJ1-6; D is ambiguous. This CDR3 has 14 residues. Trimming shortened V by 5 bases and J by 7 bases, and 13 bases separated the two germline ends. From germline, CDR1 is SGDLS and CDR2 YYNGEE.

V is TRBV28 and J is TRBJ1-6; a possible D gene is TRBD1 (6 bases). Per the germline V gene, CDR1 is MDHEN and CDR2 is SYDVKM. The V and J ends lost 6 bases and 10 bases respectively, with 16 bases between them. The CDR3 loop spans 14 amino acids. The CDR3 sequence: CASSPGQPLSPLHF. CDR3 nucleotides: TGTGCCAGCAGCCCTGGACAGCCTTTGTCACCCCTCCACTTT. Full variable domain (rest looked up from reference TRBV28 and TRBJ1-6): DVKVTQSSRYLVKRTGEKVFLECVQDMDHENMFWYRQDPGLGLRLIYFSYDVKMKEKGDIPEGYSVSREKKERFSLILESASTNQTSMYLCASSPGQPLSPLHFGNGTRLTVT.

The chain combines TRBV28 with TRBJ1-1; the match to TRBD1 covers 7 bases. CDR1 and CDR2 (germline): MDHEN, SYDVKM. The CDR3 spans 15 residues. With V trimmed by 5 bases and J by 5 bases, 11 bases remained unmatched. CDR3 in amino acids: CASSGTGPGGTEAFF. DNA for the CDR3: TGTGCCAGCAGTGGAACTGGCCCAGGGGGAACTGAAGCTTTCTTT.

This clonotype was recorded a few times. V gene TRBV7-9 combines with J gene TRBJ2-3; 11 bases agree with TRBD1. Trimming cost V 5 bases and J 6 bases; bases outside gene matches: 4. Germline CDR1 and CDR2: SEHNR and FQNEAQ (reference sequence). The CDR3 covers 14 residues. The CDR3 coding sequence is TGTGCCAGCAGCCGCGGGACAGGGGGTGATACGCAGTATTTT. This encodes CASSRGTGGDTQYF.

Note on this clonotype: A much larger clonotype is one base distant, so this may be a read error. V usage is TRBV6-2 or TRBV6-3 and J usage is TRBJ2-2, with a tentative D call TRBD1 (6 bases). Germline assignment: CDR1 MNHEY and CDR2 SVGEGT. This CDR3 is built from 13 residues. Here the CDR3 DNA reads TGTGCCAGCAGTTACAGGGACACCGGGGAGCTGCTTTTT. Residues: CASSYRDTGELLF.

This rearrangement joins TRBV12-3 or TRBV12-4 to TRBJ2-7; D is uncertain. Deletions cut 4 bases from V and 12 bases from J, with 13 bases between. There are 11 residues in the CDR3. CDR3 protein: CASSSTIRLYF. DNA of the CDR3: TGTGCCAGCAGTTCGACAATCCGGCTGTACTTC.

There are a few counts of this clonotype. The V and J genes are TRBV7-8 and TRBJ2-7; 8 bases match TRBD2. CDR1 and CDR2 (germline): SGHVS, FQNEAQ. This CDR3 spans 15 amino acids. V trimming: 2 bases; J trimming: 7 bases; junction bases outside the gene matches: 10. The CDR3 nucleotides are TGTGCCAGCAGCTTACGGGCACTAGCGGCGTGGGAGCAGTACTTC. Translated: CASSLRALAAWEQYF.

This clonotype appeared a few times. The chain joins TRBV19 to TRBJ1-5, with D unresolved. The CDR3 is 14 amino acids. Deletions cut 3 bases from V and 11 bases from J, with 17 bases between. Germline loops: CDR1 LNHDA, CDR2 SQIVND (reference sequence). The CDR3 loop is CASSIWPISQAQHF. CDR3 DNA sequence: TGTGCCAGTAGTATTTGGCCCATCTCCCAGGCCCAGCATTTT. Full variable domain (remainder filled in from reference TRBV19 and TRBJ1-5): DGGITQSPKYLFRKEGQNVTLSCEQNLNHDAMYWYRQDPGQGLRLIYYSQIVNDFQKGDIAEGYSVSREKKESFPLTVTSAQKNPTAFYLCASSIWPISQAQHFGDGTRLSIL.

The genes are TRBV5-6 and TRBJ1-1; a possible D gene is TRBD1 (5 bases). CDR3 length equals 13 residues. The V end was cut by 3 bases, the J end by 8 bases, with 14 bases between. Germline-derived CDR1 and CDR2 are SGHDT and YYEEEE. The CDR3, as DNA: TGTGCCAGCAGCTCGGAATTATGGGGGGAAGCTTTCTTT. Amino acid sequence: CASSSELWGEAFF.

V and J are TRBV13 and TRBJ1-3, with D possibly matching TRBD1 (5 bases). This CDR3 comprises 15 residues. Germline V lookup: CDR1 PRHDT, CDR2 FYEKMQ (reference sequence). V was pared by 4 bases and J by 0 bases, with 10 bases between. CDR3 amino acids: CASSSDTDSGNTIYF. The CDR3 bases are TGTGCCAGCAGCTCGGACACGGACTCTGGAAACACCATATATTTT.

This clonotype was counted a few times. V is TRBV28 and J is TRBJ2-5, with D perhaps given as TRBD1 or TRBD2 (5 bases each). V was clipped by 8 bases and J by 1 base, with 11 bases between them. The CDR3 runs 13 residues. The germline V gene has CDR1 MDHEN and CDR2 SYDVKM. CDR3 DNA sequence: TGTGCCAGCGGAATTGGGGGCCAAGAGACCCAGTACTTC. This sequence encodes CASGIGGQETQYF.

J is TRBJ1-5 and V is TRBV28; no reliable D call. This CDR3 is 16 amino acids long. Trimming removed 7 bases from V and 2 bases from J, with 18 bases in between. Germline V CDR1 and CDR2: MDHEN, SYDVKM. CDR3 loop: CASIPSRSPGNQPQHF. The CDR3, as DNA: TGTGCCAGCATCCCTTCGAGGAGTCCCGGCAATCAGCCCCAGCATTTT.